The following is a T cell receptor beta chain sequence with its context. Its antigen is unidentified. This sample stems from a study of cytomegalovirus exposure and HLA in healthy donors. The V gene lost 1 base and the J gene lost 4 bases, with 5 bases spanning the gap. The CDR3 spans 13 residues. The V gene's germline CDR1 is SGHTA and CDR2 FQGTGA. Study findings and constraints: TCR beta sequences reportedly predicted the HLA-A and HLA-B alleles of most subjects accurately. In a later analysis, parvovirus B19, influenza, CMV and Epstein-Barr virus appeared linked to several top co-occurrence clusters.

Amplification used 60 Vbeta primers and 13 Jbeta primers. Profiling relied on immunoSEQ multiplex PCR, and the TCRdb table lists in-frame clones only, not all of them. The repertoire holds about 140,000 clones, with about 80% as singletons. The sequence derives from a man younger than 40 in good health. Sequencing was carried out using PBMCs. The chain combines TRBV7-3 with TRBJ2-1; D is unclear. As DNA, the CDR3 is TGTGCCAGCAGCTTAAGCGGATACAATGAGCAGTTCTTC. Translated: CASSLSGYNEQFF.